This record covers a single TCR beta chain. Sequenced by immunoSEQ multiplex PCR; TCRdb stores in-frame clones only, minus some. The sample lists some 320,000 clones, more than 75% occurring once. The data belong to a study of blood T cell repertoires in COVID-19. Per germline, CDR1 SEHNR and CDR2 FQNEAQ (reference sequence). CDR3 length: 13 residues. V was cut by 2 bases and J by 4 bases, with 8 bases left in between. This rearrangement joins TRBV7-9 to TRBJ1-2; possibly TRBD1 for D (5 bases). Sequencing input: PBMCs or T cells enriched from blood (not recorded which). The TCR sequence derives from a man aged 55 to 70 who had recovered from COVID-19. The CDR3 sequence: CASSLQGTYGYTF. CDR3 DNA sequence: TGTGCCAGCAGCTTACAGGGTACCTATGGCTACACCTTC.